A single sample is the source of the 4 T cell receptor beta chains below, sequenced in a study of blood T cell repertoires in COVID-19. Measured with immunoSEQ multiplex PCR; TCRdb has only the in-frame clones, and not every one. The data show a few hundred thousand clones, around nine tenths seen once. Sample: peripheral blood. Source of these receptors: a man aged 45-60 years with COVID-19, enrolled during active disease.

The chain is built from TRBV6-1 and TRBJ2-3; D gene uncertain. V dropped 6 bases and J dropped 0 bases, with 13 bases sitting between them. Per the germline V gene, CDR1 is MNHNS and CDR2 is SASEGT. The length of the CDR3 is 15 residues. The CDR3 loop reads CASREQIVSTDTQYF. The DNA of the CDR3 is TGTGCCAGCAGAGAGCAAATCGTTAGCACAGATACGCAGTATTTT.

This sequence joins TRBV29-1 and TRBJ2-1, with 10 bases fitting TRBD2. The CDR3 length is 15 residues. CDR1 and CDR2 (germline): SQVTM, ANQGSEA. With 2 bases clipped from V and 7 bases from J, the junction kept 8 bases outside the gene matches. CDR3 sequence (DNA): TGCAGCGTTGAAAGGTCTAGCGGGGGTTGGAATGAGCAGTTCTTC. Its translation: CSVERSSGGWNEQFF.

V and J are TRBV24-1 and TRBJ1-6; 10 bases align to TRBD1. The trim removed 5 bases at V and 10 bases at J, leaving 16 bases unmatched. The V gene's germline CDR1 is KGHDR and CDR2 SFDVKD. This CDR3 comprises 18 residues. The CDR3 DNA is TGTGCCACCAGTGGGCGGGGACAGGGGCCTAAGGGGACCTCACCCCTCCACTTT. It specifies CATSGRGQGPKGTSPLHF.

The gene calls are TRBV21-1 and TRBJ1-1. TRBV21-1 is an annotated pseudogene. CDR3 length: 14 amino acids. CDR3 loop: CARGGIEGVAEAFF. The CDR3, as DNA: TGTGCCAGGGGGGGGATTGAAGGGGTGGCTGAAGCTTTCTTT.